Below, one T cell receptor (beta chain) is given with its context. MiXCR was run by TCRdb on the 5' RACE reads, yielding one entry per CDR3 protein. Of about 410,000 distinct CDR3 sequences listed, about 20% were seen once; the top ten hold around a fifth. These data come from a study of T-cell memory formation after mild COVID-19. Looking at the study overall: Across donors, TCR clusters were largely donor specific.

The CDR3 consists of 12 residues. The V end was cut by 4 bases, the J end by 5 bases, with 8 bases between. Sequencing was done on a sample of PBMCs or a T cell subset sorted from them (not recorded which). The gene calls are TRBV12-3 or TRBV12-4 and TRBJ1-2, with no clear D. The source is a man aged 18 to 35 who had mild COVID-19 (a few samples of this study predate the infection). Cell type and time point are not known. The CDR3 protein is CASSSQLYGYTF. The CDR3 DNA is TGTGCCAGCAGTTCGCAGTTATATGGCTACACCTTC.